The clone carrying this TCR beta chain came up once. Germline V gene sequence: CDR1 MNHEY, CDR2 SVGEGT. V was clipped by 2 bases and J by 1 base, with 5 bases between them. The CDR3 is 13 amino acids. The data belong to a study of CD8 T cells in Susac syndrome. The authors sequenced TCR beta from blood CD8+ and CD4+ T cells. It was negative isolation that provided the CD8+ and CD4+ T cells, whereas TEMRA cells were enriched by FACS. An input of about 0.45 to 1 ug of RNA was subjected to reverse transcription using random hexamers. A multiplex approach, immunoSEQ multiplex PCR, amplified TCR beta CDR3 across 54 Vbeta and 13 Jbeta. TCRdb re-analysed the immunoSEQ multiplex PCR reads in MiXCR, keeping a single row per CDR3 protein. The sample consists of 50,000 or so distinct CDR3 sequences, 93% of them appearing once.

The rearrangement links TRBV6-2 or TRBV6-3 to TRBJ2-5; D uncertain. Sequencing input: CD8+ T cells from PBMCs. The receptor's source is a human donor with multiple sclerosis. CDR3 sequence: CASSYQAQETQYF. Written as DNA, the CDR3 is TGTGCCAGCAGTTACCAGGCCCAAGAGACCCAGTACTTC.